The TCR beta chain under discussion was sequenced for a study of blood T cell repertoires in COVID-19. In the study overall: The United States, Italy and Spain supplied acute and convalescent COVID-19 samples. Sources were T cells, B-cell-depleted T cells, or PBMCs; the material itself was cDNA or gDNA.

Authors' processing steps: Estimated nucleated cell counts came from reference gene primer amplification. Here immunoSEQ multiplex PCR was the method, and the copy in TCRdb shows in-frame clones only, minus some. V, J and clone size are those of that table, while D and trimming were read from the DNA. The repertoire holds over 200,000 clones, with around 86% as singletons. CDR1 and CDR2 (germline): SGHVS, FQNEAQ. This CDR3 comprises 13 residues. Trimming shortened V by 5 bases and J by 7 bases, and 12 bases separated the two germline ends. The chain carries TRBV7-8 and TRBJ1-5; D is possibly TRBD1 (6 bases). The receptor's source is a man aged 55 to 70 who had recovered from COVID-19. Material for sequencing was peripheral blood. This CDR3 reads CASSLTGSQPQHF. For the CDR3, the DNA is TGTGCCAGCAGCCTGACAGGAAGCCAGCCCCAGCATTTT.